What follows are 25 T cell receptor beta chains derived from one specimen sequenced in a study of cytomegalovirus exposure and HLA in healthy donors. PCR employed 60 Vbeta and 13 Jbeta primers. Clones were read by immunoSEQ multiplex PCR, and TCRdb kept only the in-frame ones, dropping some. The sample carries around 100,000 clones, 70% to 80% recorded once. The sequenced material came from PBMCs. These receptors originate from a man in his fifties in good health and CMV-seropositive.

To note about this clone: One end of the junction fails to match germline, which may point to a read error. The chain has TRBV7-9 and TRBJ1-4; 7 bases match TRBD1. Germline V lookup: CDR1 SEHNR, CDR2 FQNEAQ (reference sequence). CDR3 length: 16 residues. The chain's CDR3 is CSSSLEEQGPDEKLFF. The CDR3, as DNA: TGTTCCAGCAGCTTAGAAGAACAGGGGCCGGATGAAAAACTGTTTTTT.

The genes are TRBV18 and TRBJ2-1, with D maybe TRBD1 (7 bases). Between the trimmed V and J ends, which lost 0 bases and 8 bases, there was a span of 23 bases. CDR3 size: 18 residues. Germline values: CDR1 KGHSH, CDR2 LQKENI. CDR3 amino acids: CASSPPNLQGGILDEQFF. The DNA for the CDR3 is TGTGCCAGCTCACCACCCAACCTGCAGGGGGGCATCTTGGATGAGCAGTTCTTC.

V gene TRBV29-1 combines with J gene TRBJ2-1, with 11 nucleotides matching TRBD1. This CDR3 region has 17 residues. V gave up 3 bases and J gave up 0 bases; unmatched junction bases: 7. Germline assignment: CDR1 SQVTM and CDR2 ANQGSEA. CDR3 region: CSVDSGQGDISYNEQFF. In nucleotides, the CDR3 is TGCAGCGTTGACTCGGGACAGGGGGATATCTCCTACAATGAGCAGTTCTTC.

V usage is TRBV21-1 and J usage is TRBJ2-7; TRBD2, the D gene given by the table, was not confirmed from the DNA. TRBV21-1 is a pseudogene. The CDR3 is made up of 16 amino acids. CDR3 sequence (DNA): TGTGCCACGACGTTGGGACTAGCTTCTTCCGCCTACGAGCAGTACTTC. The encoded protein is CATTLGLASSAYEQYF.

DNA of the CDR3: TGTGCCAGCAGGCGGGACTCCTACGAGCAGTACTTC. Translated: CASRRDSYEQYF. The V call is TRBV6-5, the J call TRBJ2-7; tentatively, D is TRBD2 (6 bases). Trimming left V 6 bases short and J 0 bases short, with 6 bases between. The length of the CDR3 is 12 residues. The germline V gene has CDR1 MNHEY and CDR2 SVGAGI.

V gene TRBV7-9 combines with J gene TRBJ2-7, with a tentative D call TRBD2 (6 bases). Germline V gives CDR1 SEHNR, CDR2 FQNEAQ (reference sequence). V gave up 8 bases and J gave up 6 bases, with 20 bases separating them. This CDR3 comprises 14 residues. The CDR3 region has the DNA TGTGCCAGCTCGGTAGCCGGAGGGAAAGGCGAGCAGTACTTC. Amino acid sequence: CASSVAGGKGEQYF.

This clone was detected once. CDR3 nucleotides: TGTGCCAGCAGCTCCCCCAGGGATAGGGACGAGCAGTACTTC. This gives the protein CASSSPRDRDEQYF. The chain carries TRBV5-4 and TRBJ2-7; D is possibly TRBD1 (5 bases). Looked up from germline, CDR1 is SGHNT and CDR2 is YYREEE (reference sequence). This CDR3 has 14 residues. V was shortened by 3 bases and J by 5 bases, with 15 bases between the two germline ends. The whole variable domain, filled in from reference TRBV5-4 and TRBJ2-7, reads ETGVTQSPTHLIKTRGQQVTLRCSSQSGHNTVSWYQQALGQGPQFIFQYYREEENGRGNFPPRFSGLQFPNYSSELNVNALELDDSALYLCASSSPRDRDEQYFGPGTRLTVT.

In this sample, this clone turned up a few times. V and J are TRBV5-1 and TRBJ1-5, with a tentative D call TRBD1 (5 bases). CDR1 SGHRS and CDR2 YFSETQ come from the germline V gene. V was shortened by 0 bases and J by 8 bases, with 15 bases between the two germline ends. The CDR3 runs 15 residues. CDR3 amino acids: CASSLGSGREEPQHF. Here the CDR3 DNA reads TGCGCCAGCAGCTTGGGATCAGGGCGCGAGGAGCCCCAGCATTTT.

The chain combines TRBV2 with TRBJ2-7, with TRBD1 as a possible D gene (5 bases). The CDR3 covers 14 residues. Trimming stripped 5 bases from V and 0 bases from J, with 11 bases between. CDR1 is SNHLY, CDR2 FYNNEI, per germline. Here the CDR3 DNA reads TGTGCCAGCAGTCCTAGACAGTTCTCCTACGAGCAGTACTTC. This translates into CASSPRQFSYEQYF.

CDR3 DNA: TGCGCCACCCGGCGGGGTTTTAATGAAAATCAGCCCCAGCATTTT. Translating it yields CATRRGFNENQPQHF. The chain joins TRBV10-2 to TRBJ1-5, with unresolved D. CDR1 and CDR2 from the germline V gene are WSHSY and SAAADI. The CDR3 runs 15 residues. The germline V and J ends were trimmed by 10 bases and 4 bases, with 20 bases remaining between them.

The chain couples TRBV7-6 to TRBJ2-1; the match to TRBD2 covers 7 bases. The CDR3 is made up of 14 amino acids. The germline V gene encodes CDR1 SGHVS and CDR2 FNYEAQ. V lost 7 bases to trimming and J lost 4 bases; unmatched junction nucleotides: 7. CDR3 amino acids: CASTQWEGYNEQFF. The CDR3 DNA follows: TGTGCCAGCACCCAATGGGAGGGTTACAATGAGCAGTTCTTC.

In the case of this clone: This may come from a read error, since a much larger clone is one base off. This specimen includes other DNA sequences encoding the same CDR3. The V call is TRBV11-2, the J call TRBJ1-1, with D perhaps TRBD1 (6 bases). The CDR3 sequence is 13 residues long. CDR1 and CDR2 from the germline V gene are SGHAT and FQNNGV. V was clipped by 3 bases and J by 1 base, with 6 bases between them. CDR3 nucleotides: TGTGCCAGCAGCTTGGACAGGAACACTGAAGCTTTCTTT. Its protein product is CASSLDRNTEAFF.

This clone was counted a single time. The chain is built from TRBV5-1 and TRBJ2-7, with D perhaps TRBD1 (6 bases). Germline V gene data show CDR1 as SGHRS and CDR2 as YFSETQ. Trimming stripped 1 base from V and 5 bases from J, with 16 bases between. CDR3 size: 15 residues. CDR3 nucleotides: TGCGCCAGCAGCTTGATAGGACAGATTCCTGACGAGCAGTACTTC. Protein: CASSLIGQIPDEQYF.

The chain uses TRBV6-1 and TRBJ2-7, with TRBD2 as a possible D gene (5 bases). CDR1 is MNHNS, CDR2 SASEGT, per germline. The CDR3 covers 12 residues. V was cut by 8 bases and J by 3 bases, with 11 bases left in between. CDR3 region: CASQKGDYEQYF. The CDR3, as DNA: TGTGCCAGCCAGAAGGGAGACTACGAGCAGTACTTC.

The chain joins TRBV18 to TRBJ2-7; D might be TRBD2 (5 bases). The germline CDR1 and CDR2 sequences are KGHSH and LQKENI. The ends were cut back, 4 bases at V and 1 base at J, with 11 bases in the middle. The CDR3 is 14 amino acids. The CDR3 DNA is TGTGCCAGCTCACTAACTCGGGATTCCTACGAGCAGTACTTC. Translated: CASSLTRDSYEQYF.

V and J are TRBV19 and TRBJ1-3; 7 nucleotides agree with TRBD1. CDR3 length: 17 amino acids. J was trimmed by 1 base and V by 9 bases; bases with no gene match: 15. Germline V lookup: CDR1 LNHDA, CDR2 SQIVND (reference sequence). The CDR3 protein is CASRDATGEVSGNTIYF. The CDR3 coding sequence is TGTGCCAGCCGAGACGCTACAGGGGAAGTTTCTGGAAACACCATATATTTT.

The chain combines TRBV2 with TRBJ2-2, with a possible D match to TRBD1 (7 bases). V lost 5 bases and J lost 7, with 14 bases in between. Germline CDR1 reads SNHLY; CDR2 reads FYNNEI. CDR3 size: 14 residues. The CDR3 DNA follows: TGTGCCAGCAGTCAACGACAGGGAGGCGGGGAGCTGTTTTTT. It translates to CASSQRQGGGELFF. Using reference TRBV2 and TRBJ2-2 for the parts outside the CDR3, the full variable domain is EPEVTQTPSHQVTQMGQEVILRCVPISNHLYFYWYRQILGQKVEFLVSFYNNEISEKSEIFDDQFSVERPDGSNFTLKIRSTKLEDSAMYFCASSQRQGGGELFFGEGSRLTVL.

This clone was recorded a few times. The DNA for the CDR3 is TGCAGCGTTGTTCGGTCGCTAGCCACAGATACGCAGTATTTT. This encodes CSVVRSLATDTQYF. The chain has TRBV29-1 and TRBJ2-3; a possible D gene is TRBD2 (5 bases). The CDR3 spans 14 residues. Trimming removed 4 bases from V and 2 bases from J, with 13 bases in between. Germline V gives CDR1 SQVTM, CDR2 ANQGSEA.

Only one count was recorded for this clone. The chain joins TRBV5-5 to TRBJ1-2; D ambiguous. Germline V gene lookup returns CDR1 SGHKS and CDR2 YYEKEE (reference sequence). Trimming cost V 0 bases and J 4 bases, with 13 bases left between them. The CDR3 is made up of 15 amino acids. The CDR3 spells CASSLEEGRPYGYTF. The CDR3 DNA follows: TGTGCCAGCAGCTTGGAAGAGGGCCGTCCCTATGGCTACACCTTC.

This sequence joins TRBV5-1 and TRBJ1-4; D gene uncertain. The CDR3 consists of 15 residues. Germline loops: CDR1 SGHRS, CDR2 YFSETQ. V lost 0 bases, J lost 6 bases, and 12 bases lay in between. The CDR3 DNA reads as TGCGCCAGCAGCTTGGGGGCAGGATCAGATGAAAAACTGTTTTTT. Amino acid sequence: CASSLGAGSDEKLFF.

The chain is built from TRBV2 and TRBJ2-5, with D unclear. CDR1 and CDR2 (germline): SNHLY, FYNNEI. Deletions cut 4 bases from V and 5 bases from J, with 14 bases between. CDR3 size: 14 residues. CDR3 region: CASSASEVGETQYF. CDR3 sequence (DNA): TGTGCCAGCAGTGCCTCCGAGGTCGGGGAGACCCAGTACTTC. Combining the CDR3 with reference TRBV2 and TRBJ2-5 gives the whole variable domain EPEVTQTPSHQVTQMGQEVILRCVPISNHLYFYWYRQILGQKVEFLVSFYNNEISEKSEIFDDQFSVERPDGSNFTLKIRSTKLEDSAMYFCASSASEVGETQYFGPGTRLLVL.

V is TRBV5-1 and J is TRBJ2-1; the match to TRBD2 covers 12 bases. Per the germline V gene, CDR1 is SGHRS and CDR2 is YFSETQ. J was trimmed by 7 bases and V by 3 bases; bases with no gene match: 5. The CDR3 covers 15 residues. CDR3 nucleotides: TGCGCCAGCAGCTCTAGCGGGGGGGCTTTAAATGAGCAGTTCTTC. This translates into CASSSSGGALNEQFF. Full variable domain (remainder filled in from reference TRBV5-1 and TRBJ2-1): KAGVTQTPRYLIKTRGQQVTLSCSPISGHRSVSWYQQTPGQGLQFLFEYFSETQRNKGNFPGRFSGRQFSNSRSEMNVSTLELGDSALYLCASSSSGGALNEQFFGPGTRLTVL.

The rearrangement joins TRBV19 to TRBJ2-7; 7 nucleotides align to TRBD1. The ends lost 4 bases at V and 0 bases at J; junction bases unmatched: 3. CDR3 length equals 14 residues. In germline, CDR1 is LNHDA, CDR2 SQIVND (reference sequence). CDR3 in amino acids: CASSNRDSSYEQYF. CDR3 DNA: TGTGCCAGTAGTAACCGGGACAGCTCCTACGAGCAGTACTTC.

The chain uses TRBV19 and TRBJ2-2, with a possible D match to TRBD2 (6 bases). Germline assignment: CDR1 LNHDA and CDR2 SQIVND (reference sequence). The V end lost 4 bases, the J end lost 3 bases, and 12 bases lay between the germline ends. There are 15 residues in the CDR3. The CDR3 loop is CASSRGVQDTGELFF. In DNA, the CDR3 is TGTGCCAGTAGTAGGGGGGTCCAGGACACCGGGGAGCTGTTTTTT. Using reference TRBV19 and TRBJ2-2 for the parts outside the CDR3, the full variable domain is DGGITQSPKYLFRKEGQNVTLSCEQNLNHDAMYWYRQDPGQGLRLIYYSQIVNDFQKGDIAEGYSVSREKKESFPLTVTSAQKNPTAFYLCASSRGVQDTGELFFGEGSRLTVL.

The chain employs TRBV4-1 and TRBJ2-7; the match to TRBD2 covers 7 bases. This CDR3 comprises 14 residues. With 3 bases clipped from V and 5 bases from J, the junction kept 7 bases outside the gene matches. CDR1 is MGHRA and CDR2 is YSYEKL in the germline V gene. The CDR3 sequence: CASSHMGGGNEQYF. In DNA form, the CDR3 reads TGCGCCAGCAGCCATATGGGGGGAGGGAACGAGCAGTACTTC.